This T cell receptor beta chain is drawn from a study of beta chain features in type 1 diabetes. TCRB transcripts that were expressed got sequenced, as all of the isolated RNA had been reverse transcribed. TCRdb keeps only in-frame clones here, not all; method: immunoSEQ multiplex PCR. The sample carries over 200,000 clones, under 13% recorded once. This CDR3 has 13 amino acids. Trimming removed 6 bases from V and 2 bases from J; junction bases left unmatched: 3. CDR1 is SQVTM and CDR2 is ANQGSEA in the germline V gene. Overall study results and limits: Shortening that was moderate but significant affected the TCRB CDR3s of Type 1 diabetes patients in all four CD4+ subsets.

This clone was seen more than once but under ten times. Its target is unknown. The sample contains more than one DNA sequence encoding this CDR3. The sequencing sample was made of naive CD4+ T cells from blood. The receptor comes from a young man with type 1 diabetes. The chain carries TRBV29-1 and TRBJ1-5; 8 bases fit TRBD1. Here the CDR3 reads CSVGQGGNQPQHF. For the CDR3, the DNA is TGCAGCGTCGGACAGGGAGGCAATCAGCCCCAGCATTTT.